The source of this T cell receptor beta chain is a study of blood T cell repertoires in COVID-19 (dated by TCRdb to about 2020). About the investigation overall: Collaborator samples came from the United States, Italy and Spain and covered acute and convalescent phases of COVID-19. The prospective study material was composed of cDNA or gDNA derived from T cells, B-cell-depleted T cells, or PBMCs. Subjects who had been exposed to COVID-19, were actively infected with it, or had recovered from it provided the deeply sampled blood TCRbeta repertoires that made up the dataset. The repertoires were made available in a free public database intended to serve as a resource for research on the immune response to SARS-CoV-2. The samples were drawn from the first 160 participants of the ongoing ImmuneRACE study and from under 1,500 subjects provided by 6 global collaborators. The sample metadata nearly always contained a de-identified subject ID, COVID-19 status, age in years and sex. Where HLA class I and class II types were available, the types were taken from metadata supplied by the sample provider, not from assay-based typing. What the authors observed across the whole study: Clinical and demographic metadata were provided uncurated, with the amount varying by source and participant.

TCRbeta CDR3 regions were amplified from genomic DNA using the immunoSEQ Assay, a bias-controlled multiplex PCR. In the source study's methods: The number of nucleated cells in each sample was estimated by amplification of reference gene primers within the assay. To quantify the absolute abundance of each unique TCRbeta CDR3 rearrangement, sequence reads were collapsed and filtered. Productive Simpson clonality was computed per sample as the square root of Simpson's diversity index over productive rearrangements. TCRdb carries this immuneACCESS record with in-frame sequences only. Its versions omit some clonotypes, under half of them owing to an unresolved V gene in the studies checked, with the rest unexplained. The V and J calls and clone size were taken over from that table, and D and trimming were inferred from the DNA. This sample lists about 310,000 clones; over 75% were detected once. The leading ten clones occupy 1% of the sample.

Collaborating institutions collected whole blood in K2EDTA tubes following their own protocols. Collaborator samples were shipped for TCRbeta analysis as frozen whole blood, isolated PBMCs, or DNA extracted from either sample type. Note on this clone: Its antigen remains unidentified. Base qualities are missing; no much larger clone stands one base away.

The sequencing sample was made of peripheral blood. This clonotype was sampled from a man aged 50 to 59 with active or convalescent COVID-19.

CDR3 protein: CASSQGTGRLEQYF. In nucleotides, the sequence is TGCGCCAGCAGCCAAGGGACAGGGAGGCTCGAGCAGTACTTC. The chain was built from TRBV4-1 and TRBJ2-7, and 8 junction bases match TRBD1. The germline V gene encodes CDR1 MGHRA and CDR2 YSYEKL. Inclusive of the bounding cysteine and phenylalanine, the CDR3 is 14 residues long. Only the CDR3 DNA stays, 42 bases, in frame from base 1. Trimming leaves V shorter by 1 base and J shorter by 6 bases, with the junction holding 5 bases beyond the gene matches.